Listed below are T cell receptor beta chains from one sample, sequenced in a study of shared clonotypes between healthy human individuals. TCRdb's copy holds only in-frame clones and misses some; the assay was immunoSEQ multiplex PCR. The table lists about 2.4 million clones, approximately 93% of them singletons. Sequencing was carried out using naive CD4+ T cells from PBMCs. Source of these receptors: a man between 18 and 29 years old in good health. Some clones in this sample may be carry-over from other donors' samples. Both conserved end residues are part of each CDR3. D genes are given only for firm matches. Not all rows give a size; the values are once, few, many and, for expanded clones, a class.

clone_size j_call v_call d_call cdr3_aa cdr3_nt
. TRBJ2-7 TRBV19 . CASSIAPASTYEQYF TGTGCCAGTAGTATAGCCCCAGCTAGCACCTACGAGCAGTACTTC
. TRBJ1-1 TRBV5-1 TRBD1 CASTYTQGAVGEAFF TGCGCCAGCACCTATACCCAGGGGGCAGTTGGTGAAGCTTTCTTT
. TRBJ2-5 TRBV4-1 TRBD2 CASSQVGSGETQYF TGCGCCAGCAGCCAAGTAGGTAGCGGGGAGACCCAGTACTTC
. TRBJ2-1 TRBV5-1 TRBD2 CASSFFSGSRNEQFF TGCGCCAGCAGCTTTTTTAGCGGGAGTCGCAATGAGCAGTTCTTC
. TRBJ2-7 TRBV25-1 TRBD1 CASSAAGQGYEQYF TGTGCCAGCAGTGCCGCGGGACAGGGCTACGAGCAGTACTTC
. TRBJ1-4 TRBV6-5 . CASSQNEKLFF TGTGCCAGCAGTCAGAATGAAAAACTGTTTTTT
. TRBJ1-2 TRBV7-9 . CASSLVEEYPF TGTGCCAGCAGCTTAGTGGAGGAGTATCCCTTC
. TRBJ2-7 TRBV29-1 . CSVGGTGIYEQYF TGCAGCGTTGGAGGTACAGGGATCTACGAGCAGTACTTC
once TRBJ2-1 TRBV5-4 . CASSPGEFF TGTGCCAGCAGCCCCGGGGAGTTCTTC
. TRBJ2-5 TRBV4-2 . CASSTGTTGTQYF TGTGCCAGCAGTACCGGGACCACGGGGACCCAGTACTTC
. TRBJ2-2 TRBV5-1 TRBD2 CASSLGVVAGMAGELFF TGCGCCAGCAGCTTGGGTGTTGTAGCGGGAATGGCCGGGGAGCTGTTTTTT
. TRBJ2-7 TRBV29-1 TRBD2 CSAGKGRGVEQYF TGCAGCGCAGGGAAGGGCCGGGGGGTTGAGCAGTACTTC
. TRBJ2-5 TRBV30 . CAWSPPLDQETQYF TGTGCCTGGAGCCCTCCCTTGGACCAAGAGACCCAGTACTTC
. TRBJ1-1 TRBV5-1 . CASSLDSGNTEAFF TGCGCCAGCAGCTTGGATTCGGGGAACACTGAAGCTTTCTTT
once TRBJ2-1 TRBV10-3 . CAISESHSHNEQFF TGTGCCATCAGTGAGTCGCATAGCCACAATGAGCAGTTCTTC
. TRBJ1-1 TRBV2 . CASSEEVDTEAFF TGTGCCAGCAGTGAAGAGGTTGACACTGAAGCTTTCTTT
. TRBJ1-5 TRBV5-1 . CASSARPGNQPQHF TGCGCCAGCAGCGCTCGCCCAGGGAATCAGCCCCAGCATTTT
. TRBJ2-1 TRBV4-2 . CASSQDRASPYEQFF TGTGCCAGCAGCCAAGATAGGGCTAGTCCATATGAGCAGTTCTTC
. TRBJ1-2 TRBV19 . CASSTGQLWGYGYTF TGTGCCTCCTCTACCGGACAACTTTGGGGCTATGGCTACACCTTC
. TRBJ2-7 TRBV6-5 TRBD1 CASNSLTGASYEQYF TGTGCCAGCAATAGCCTGACAGGGGCCTCCTACGAGCAGTACTTC
. TRBJ2-1 TRBV19 . CASSIDPPIPLSGLASSEQFF TGTGCCAGTAGTATAGATCCCCCAATCCCCCTTAGCGGTTTGGCAAGCAGTGAGCAGTTCTTC
. TRBJ2-1 TRBV21-1 . CASLDKPSSYNEQFF TGTGCCAGCCTTGATAAACCCAGCTCCTACAATGAGCAGTTCTTC
. TRBJ2-7 TRBV6-4 . CASLQLAVQQYF TGTGCCAGCCTGCAACTTGCAGTGCAGCAGTACTTC
once TRBJ2-5 TRBV6-5 TRBD1 CASSRQGRETQYF TGTGCCAGCAGCCGACAGGGTCGTGAGACCCAGTACTTC
. TRBJ2-7 TRBV11-3 TRBD2 CASSTGTSGTNEQYF TGTGCCAGCAGCACCGGGACTAGCGGGACAAACGAGCAGTACTTC
. TRBJ2-2 TRBV28 . CASRILNTGELFF TGTGCCAGCCGAATTCTGAACACCGGGGAGCTGTTTTTT
. TRBJ2-7 TRBV19 . CASSAAGRYEQYF TGTGCCAGTAGCGCGGCAGGGAGGTACGAGCAGTACTTC
. TRBJ2-6 TRBV19 . CASSAGSSGANVLTF TGTGCCAGTAGTGCAGGTAGCTCTGGGGCCAACGTCCTGACTTTC
. TRBJ1-1 TRBV9 . CASSRTGMNTEAFF TGTGCCAGCAGCCGAACAGGGATGAACACTGAAGCTTTCTTT
. TRBJ2-7 TRBV5-1 . CASSYKRRSYEQYF TGCGCCAGCAGCTACAAGCGGAGGTCCTACGAGCAGTACTTC
. TRBJ2-7 TRBV7-9 . CASSPPGTPYEQYF TGTGCCAGCAGCCCCCCCGGGACACCCTACGAGCAGTACTTC